These 4 T cell receptor beta chains came from one sample sequenced in a study of response to subunit inactivated influenza vaccine. From the RT-PCR reads, TCRdb called clonotypes with MiXCR, one entry per CDR3 protein. Of 600,000 to 850,000 distinct CDR3 sequences listed, approximately 15% are singletons. Sequences were derived from PBMCs from blood, sampled approximately 15 days before vaccination. These receptors all stem from a man aged 45 to 65 who received an inactivated influenza vaccine.

CDR3 sequence (DNA): TGTGCCAGCAGCTATGGACAGTCTAAGGGAGATACGCAGTATTTT. Its protein product is CASSYGQSKGDTQYF. The chain uses TRBV9 and TRBJ2-3, with a possible D match to TRBD1 (6 bases). V dropped 4 bases and J dropped 5 bases, with 17 bases sitting between them. The CDR3 runs to 15 residues. The germline V gene has CDR1 SGDLS and CDR2 YYNGEE.

The sample holds a few counts of this clonotype. The rearrangement links TRBV6-1 to TRBJ2-6; D perhaps matches TRBD1 (6 bases). Per germline, CDR1 MNHNS and CDR2 SASEGT. Trimming removed 2 bases at V and 4 bases at J, with 12 bases between. This CDR3 has 16 amino acids. Here the CDR3 DNA reads TGTGCCAGCAGTGAAAATCCAGGGGCAGGGGCCAACGTCCTGACTTTC. Encoded protein: CASSENPGAGANVLTF.

The genes are TRBV7-3 and TRBJ2-1; D unresolved. Per the germline V gene, CDR1 is SGHTA and CDR2 is FQGTGA. Trimming shortened V by 9 bases and J by 1 base, and 10 bases separated the two germline ends. The CDR3 runs to 13 residues. CDR3 amino acids: CASGVGSYNEQFF. Here the CDR3 DNA reads TGTGCCAGTGGGGTGGGGTCCTACAATGAGCAGTTCTTC.

V is TRBV20-1 and J is TRBJ2-7; 10 bases agree with TRBD1. CDR1 is DFQATT, CDR2 SNEGSKA, per germline (reference sequence). This CDR3 spans 15 amino acids. The V segment lost 6 bases and the J segment 4 bases; nucleotides outside the gene matches: 12. CDR3 protein: CSAVREGQGMYEQYF. The CDR3 nucleotides are TGCAGTGCGGTCCGGGAGGGACAGGGGATGTACGAGCAGTACTTC.